This TCR beta chain was found in a study of cytomegalovirus exposure and HLA in healthy donors. The CDR3 totals 12 residues. V was pared by 5 bases and J by 4 bases, with 9 bases between. Looked up from germline, CDR1 is LGHNT and CDR2 is FRNRAP. The PCR made use of 60 Vbeta and 13 Jbeta primers. Sequencing was performed with immunoSEQ multiplex PCR; in TCRdb, only in-frame clones are kept and a portion is missing. This sample carries tens of thousands of clones, roughly 78% of them seen once, and the ten largest clones take around an eighth. Source material: PBMCs. The source of this sequence is a middle-aged woman in good health and CMV-seropositive. The V and J genes are TRBV12-5 and TRBJ2-7; D is possibly TRBD2 (6 bases). DNA for the CDR3: TGTGCTAGTGGTCCGACTAGATACGAGCAGTACTTC. Translating gives CASGPTRYEQYF.